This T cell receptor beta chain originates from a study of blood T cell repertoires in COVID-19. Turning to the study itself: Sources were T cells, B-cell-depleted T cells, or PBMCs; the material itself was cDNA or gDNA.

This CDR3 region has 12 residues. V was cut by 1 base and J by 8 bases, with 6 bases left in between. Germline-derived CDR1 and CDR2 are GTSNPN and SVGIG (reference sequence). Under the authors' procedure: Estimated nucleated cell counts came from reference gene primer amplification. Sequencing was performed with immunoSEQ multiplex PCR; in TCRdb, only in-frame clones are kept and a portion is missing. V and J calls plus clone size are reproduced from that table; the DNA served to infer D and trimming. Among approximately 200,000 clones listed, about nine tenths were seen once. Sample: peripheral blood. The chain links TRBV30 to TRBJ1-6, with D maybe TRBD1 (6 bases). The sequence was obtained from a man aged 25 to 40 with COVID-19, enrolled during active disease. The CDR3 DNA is TGTGCCTGGAGTGACAGGGATTCACCCCTCCACTTT. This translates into CAWSDRDSPLHF.